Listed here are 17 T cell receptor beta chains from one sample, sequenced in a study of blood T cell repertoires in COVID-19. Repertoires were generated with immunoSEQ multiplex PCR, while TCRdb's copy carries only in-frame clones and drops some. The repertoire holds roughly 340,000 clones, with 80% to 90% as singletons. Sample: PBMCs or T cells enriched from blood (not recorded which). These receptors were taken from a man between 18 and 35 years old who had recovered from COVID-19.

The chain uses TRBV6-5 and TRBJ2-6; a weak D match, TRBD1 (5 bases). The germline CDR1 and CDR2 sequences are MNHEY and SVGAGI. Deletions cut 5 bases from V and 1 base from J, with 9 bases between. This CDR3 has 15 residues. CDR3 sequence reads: CASSNRQSGANVLTF. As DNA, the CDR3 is TGTGCCAGCAGTAACCGACAGTCTGGGGCCAACGTCCTGACTTTC.

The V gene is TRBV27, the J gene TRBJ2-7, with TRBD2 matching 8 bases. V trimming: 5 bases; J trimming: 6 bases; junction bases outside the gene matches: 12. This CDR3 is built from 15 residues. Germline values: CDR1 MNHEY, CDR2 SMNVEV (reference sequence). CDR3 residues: CASSRAGTSWAEQYF. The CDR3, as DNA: TGTGCCAGCAGTAGAGCCGGGACTAGTTGGGCCGAGCAGTACTTC.

The chain's CDR3 is CASRWDGTDHNSPLHF. The CDR3 DNA sequence: TGTGCCAGCAGGTGGGATGGGACAGACCATAATTCACCCCTCCACTTT. The chain carries TRBV27 and TRBJ1-6; TRBD1 matches 7 bases. V was pared by 6 bases and J by 5 bases, with 10 bases of the junction left unmatched. Germline CDR1 is MNHEY and CDR2 is SMNVEV (reference sequence). The CDR3 totals 16 residues.

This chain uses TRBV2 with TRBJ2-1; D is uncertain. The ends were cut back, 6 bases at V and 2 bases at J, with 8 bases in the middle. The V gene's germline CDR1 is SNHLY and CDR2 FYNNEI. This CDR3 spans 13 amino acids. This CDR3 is CASRLLTYNEQFF. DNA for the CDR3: TGTGCCAGCAGACTACTAACCTACAATGAGCAGTTCTTC. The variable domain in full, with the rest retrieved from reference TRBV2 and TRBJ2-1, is EPEVTQTPSHQVTQMGQEVILRCVPISNHLYFYWYRQILGQKVEFLVSFYNNEISEKSEIFDDQFSVERPDGSNFTLKIRSTKLEDSAMYFCASRLLTYNEQFFGPGTRLTVL.

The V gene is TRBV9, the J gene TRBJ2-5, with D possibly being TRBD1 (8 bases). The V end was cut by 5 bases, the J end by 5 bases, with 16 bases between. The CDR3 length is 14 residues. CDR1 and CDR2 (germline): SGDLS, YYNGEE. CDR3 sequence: CASSRLQGGETQYF. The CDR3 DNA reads TGTGCCAGCAGTAGGCTACAGGGGGGGGAGACCCAGTACTTC.

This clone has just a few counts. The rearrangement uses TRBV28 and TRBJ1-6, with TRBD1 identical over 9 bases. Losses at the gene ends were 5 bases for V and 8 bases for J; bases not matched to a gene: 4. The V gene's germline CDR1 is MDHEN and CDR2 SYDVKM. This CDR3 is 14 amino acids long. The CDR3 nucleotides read TGTGCCAGCAGTCCCGGGACAGGGTATTCACCCCTCCACTTT. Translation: CASSPGTGYSPLHF.

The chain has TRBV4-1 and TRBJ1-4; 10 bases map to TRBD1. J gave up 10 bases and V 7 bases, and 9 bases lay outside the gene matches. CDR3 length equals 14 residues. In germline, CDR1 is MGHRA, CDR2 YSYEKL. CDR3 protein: CASTSPRDRGKLFF. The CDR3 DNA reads TGCGCCAGCACATCCCCCCGGGACAGGGGAAAACTGTTTTTT.

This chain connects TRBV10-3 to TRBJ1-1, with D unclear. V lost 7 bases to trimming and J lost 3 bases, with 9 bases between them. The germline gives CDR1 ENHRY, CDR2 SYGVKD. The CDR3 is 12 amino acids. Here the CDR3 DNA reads TGTGCCATCAAAGGGAGGGACACTGAAGCTTTCTTT. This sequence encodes CAIKGRDTEAFF.

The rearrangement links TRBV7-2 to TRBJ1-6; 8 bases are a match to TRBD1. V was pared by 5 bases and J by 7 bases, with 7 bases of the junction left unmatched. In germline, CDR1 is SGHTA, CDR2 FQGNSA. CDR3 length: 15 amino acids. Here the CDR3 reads CASSPSWTGNSPLHF. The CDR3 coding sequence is TGTGCCAGCAGCCCATCGTGGACAGGGAATTCACCCCTCCACTTT.

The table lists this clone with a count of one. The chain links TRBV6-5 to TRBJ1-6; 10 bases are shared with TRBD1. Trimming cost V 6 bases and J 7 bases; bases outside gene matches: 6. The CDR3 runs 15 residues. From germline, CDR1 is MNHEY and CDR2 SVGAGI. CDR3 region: CASSLRTGGNSPLHF. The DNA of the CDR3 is TGTGCCAGCAGCCTTAGGACAGGGGGGAATTCACCCCTCCACTTT.

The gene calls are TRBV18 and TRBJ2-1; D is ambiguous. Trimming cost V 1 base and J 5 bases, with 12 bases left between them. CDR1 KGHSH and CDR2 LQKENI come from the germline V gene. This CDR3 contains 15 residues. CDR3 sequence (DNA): TGTGCCAGCTCACCACGTGGCCTTGCAAACAATGAGCAGTTCTTC. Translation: CASSPRGLANNEQFF.

CDR3 residues: CASSLNSQNIQYF. As DNA, the CDR3 is TGTGCCAGCAGCTTAAACAGCCAAAACATTCAGTACTTC. The chain recombines TRBV7-9 with TRBJ2-4; the D is unclear. The CDR3 runs to 13 residues. CDR1 and CDR2 from the germline V gene are SEHNR and FQNEAQ (reference sequence). With 2 bases removed from V and 5 bases from J, the gap between germline ends came to 7 bases.

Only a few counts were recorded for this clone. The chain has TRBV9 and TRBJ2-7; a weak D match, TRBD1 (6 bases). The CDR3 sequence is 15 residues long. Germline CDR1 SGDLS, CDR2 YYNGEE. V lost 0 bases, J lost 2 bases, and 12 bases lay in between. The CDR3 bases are TGTGCCAGCAGCGTAGATCTGGGACATCCCTACGAGCAGTACTTC. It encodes CASSVDLGHPYEQYF.

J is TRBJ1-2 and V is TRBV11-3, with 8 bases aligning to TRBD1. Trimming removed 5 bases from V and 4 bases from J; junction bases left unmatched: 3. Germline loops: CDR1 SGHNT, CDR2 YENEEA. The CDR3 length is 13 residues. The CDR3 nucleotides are TGTGCCAGCAGCCATACAGGGGGCTATGGCTACACCTTC. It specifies CASSHTGGYGYTF.

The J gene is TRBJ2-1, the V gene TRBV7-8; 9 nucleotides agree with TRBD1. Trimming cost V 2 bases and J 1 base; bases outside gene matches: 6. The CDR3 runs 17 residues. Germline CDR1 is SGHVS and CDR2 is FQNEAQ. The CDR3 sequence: CASSLNSGQGSYNEQFF. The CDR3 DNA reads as TGTGCCAGCAGCTTAAATAGTGGACAGGGGTCCTACAATGAGCAGTTCTTC.

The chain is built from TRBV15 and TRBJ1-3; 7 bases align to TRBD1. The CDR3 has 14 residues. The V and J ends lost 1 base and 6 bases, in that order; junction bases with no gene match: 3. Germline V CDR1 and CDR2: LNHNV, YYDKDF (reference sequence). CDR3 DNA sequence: TGTGCCACCAGCAGAGCCCAGGGGGAAAACACCATATATTTT. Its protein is CATSRAQGENTIYF.

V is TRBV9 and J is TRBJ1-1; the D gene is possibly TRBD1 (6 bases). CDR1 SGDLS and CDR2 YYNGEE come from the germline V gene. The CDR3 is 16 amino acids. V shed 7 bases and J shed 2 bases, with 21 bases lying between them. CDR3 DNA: TGTGCCAGCTCTCGACGGGACACCTGGGCTAACACTGAAGCTTTCTTT. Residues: CASSRRDTWANTEAFF.